Presented here are 25 T cell receptor beta chains from one specimen sequenced in a study of identical twins. TCRdb reprocessed the 5' RACE reads with MiXCR, giving one entry per CDR3 protein. Of approximately 220,000 distinct CDR3 sequences listed, less than 8% were seen once; the top ten hold 1.9%. The same specimen was also included in a second study, on yellow fever vaccine responses in identical twins.

The sequenced sample consisted of memory (CD45RO+) T cells sorted from blood. The receptors here all came from a woman between 18 and 30 years old in good health.

A few counts support this clonotype. The chain employs TRBV10-2 and TRBJ2-7; the D is unclear. Trimming pared 7 bases from V and 9 bases from J, leaving 19 bases between. This CDR3 region has 13 residues. Germline CDR1 and CDR2: WSHSY and SAAADI. The CDR3 loop is CASIGLGFSGQYF. The DNA for the CDR3 is TGCGCCAGCATAGGTTTAGGGTTCAGTGGGCAGTACTTC.

This clonotype has only a few counts. The CDR3 sequence is CASSLASGDYEQYF. The CDR3 DNA follows: TGTGCCAGCAGCCTCGCTAGCGGGGACTACGAGCAGTACTTC. The chain combines TRBV3-1 with TRBJ2-7, with 9 bases matching TRBD2. This CDR3 spans 14 amino acids. J was trimmed by 3 bases and V by 4 bases; bases with no gene match: 4. Per the germline V gene, CDR1 is LGHDT and CDR2 is YNNKEL (reference sequence).

This clonotype was counted at least ten times. The chain links TRBV4-3 to TRBJ2-3, with a possible D match to TRBD1 (5 bases). The CDR3 is made up of 13 amino acids. Germline V CDR1 and CDR2: LGHNA, YSLEER. V was cut by 1 base and J by 8 bases, with 10 bases left in between. The CDR3 sequence is CASSQGRAGTQYF. In DNA, the CDR3 is TGCGCCAGCAGCCAAGGCAGGGCTGGTACGCAGTATTTT.

This clonotype was counted at least ten times. The chain couples TRBV24-1 to TRBJ2-1; no firm D call. The CDR3 spans 13 residues. Germline CDR1 reads KGHDR; CDR2 reads SFDVKD. The V end lost 5 bases, the J end lost 7 bases, and 11 bases lay between the germline ends. The CDR3 protein is CATSGGFGNEQFF. The CDR3 bases are TGTGCCACCAGTGGGGGTTTTGGTAATGAGCAGTTCTTC.

In this sample, this clonotype turned up many times. The chain links TRBV9 to TRBJ2-1, with 9 bases fitting TRBD2. The CDR3 has 15 amino acids. V shed 1 base and J 4 bases; nucleotides not matched to a gene: 3. Germline lookup yields CDR1 SGDLS and CDR2 YYNGEE. CDR3 in DNA: TGTGCCAGCAGCGTATTAGCGGGGGCGTACAATGAGCAGTTCTTC. This translates into CASSVLAGAYNEQFF.

This clonotype has only a few counts. The chain couples TRBV7-4 to TRBJ1-5; possibly TRBD1 for D (6 bases). Germline V gives CDR1 SGHVT, CDR2 SQSDAQ. CDR3 length: 15 amino acids. V was pared by 5 bases and J by 8 bases, with 19 bases between. CDR3 bases: TGTGCCAGCAGCCCCCCCCTTTACAGGGTTGAGCCCCAGCATTTT. It yields the protein CASSPPLYRVEPQHF. Filled out from reference TRBV7-4 and TRBJ1-5, the complete variable domain reads GAGVSQSPRYKVAKRGRDVALRCDSISGHVTLYWYRQTLGQGSEVLTYSQSDAQRDKSGRPSGRFSAERPERSVSTLKIQRTEQGDSAVYLCASSPPLYRVEPQHFGDGTRLSIL.

This clonotype has only a few counts. In DNA, the CDR3 is TGTGCCAGCAGTCCCGATGTTAGTCAGCCCCAGCATTTT. It translates to CASSPDVSQPQHF. This chain links TRBV6-1 with TRBJ1-5, with unresolved D. Between the trimmed V and J ends, which lost 5 bases and 6 bases, there was a span of 11 bases. Germline CDR1 reads MNHNS; CDR2 reads SASEGT. This CDR3 region has 13 residues.

This chain connects TRBV28 to TRBJ2-3, with TRBD1 matching 7 bases. Germline trimming cut 6 bases from V and 10 bases from J; bases unmatched to any gene: 7. Germline V gene data show CDR1 as MDHEN and CDR2 as SYDVKM. The CDR3 length is 12 residues. The CDR3 bases are TGTGCCAGCAGCGGGGACAGCCAGGCGCAGTATTTT. The encoded protein is CASSGDSQAQYF.

This chain joins TRBV20-1 and TRBJ2-2, with D possibly matching TRBD1 (5 bases). This CDR3 is built from 15 residues. The germline V gene encodes CDR1 DFQATT and CDR2 SNEGSKA (reference sequence). Trimming left V 3 bases short and J 1 base short, with 12 bases between. CDR3 nucleotides: TGCAGTGCTAGTAGGGGATCTTGGAACACCGGGGAGCTGTTTTTT. Amino acids: CSASRGSWNTGELFF.

Only a few counts were recorded for this clonotype. This sequence joins TRBV7-8 and TRBJ2-1, with a possible D match to TRBD1 (6 bases). The CDR3 spans 14 residues. The V end was cut by 1 base, the J end by 6 bases, with 10 bases between. In germline, CDR1 is SGHVS, CDR2 FQNEAQ. The CDR3 is CASSLGTEFNEQFF. In nucleotides, the CDR3 is TGTGCCAGCAGCTTAGGGACAGAATTCAATGAGCAGTTCTTC.

J is TRBJ2-1 and V is TRBV4-3; 7 bases align to TRBD1. The CDR3 extends over 16 amino acids. The V gene end was trimmed by 4 bases and the J gene end by 5 bases; junction bases not matched to a gene: 11. Germline lookup yields CDR1 LGHNA and CDR2 YSLEER. The chain's CDR3 is CASSRLGTEKNNEQFF. CDR3 in DNA: TGCGCCAGCAGCCGACTCGGGACAGAAAAAAACAATGAGCAGTTCTTC.

The rearrangement joins TRBV3-1 to TRBJ2-7; perhaps TRBD2 as D (7 bases). Trimming pared 1 base from V and 4 bases from J, leaving 11 bases between. Germline V lookup: CDR1 LGHDT, CDR2 YNNKEL (reference sequence). This CDR3 contains 14 residues. The CDR3 spells CASSQGEGGYEQYF. CDR3 DNA sequence: TGTGCCAGCAGCCAAGGTGAGGGGGGGTACGAGCAGTACTTC.

The rearrangement links TRBV12-3 or TRBV12-4 to TRBJ1-2; 9 nucleotides align to TRBD1. With V trimmed by 6 bases and J by 2 bases, 13 bases remained unmatched. The length of the CDR3 is 17 residues. CDR3 nucleotide sequence: TGTGCCAGCAGCCCCCAAGGGACAGGGCGAATCAACTATGGCTACACCTTC. Encoded protein: CASSPQGTGRINYGYTF.

This chain links TRBV3-1 with TRBJ2-3; 8 nucleotides line up with TRBD2. Germline V CDR1 and CDR2: LGHDT, YNNKEL (reference sequence). This CDR3 has 19 amino acids. The CDR3 protein is CTICLGFERGKHFTDTQYF. The CDR3 coding sequence is TGTACCATCTGTTTAGGATTCGAGCGGGGGAAGCATTTCACAGATACGCAGTATTTT.

This clonotype showed up many times. The genes are TRBV6-5 and TRBJ2-2; D is uncertain. With 0 bases removed from V and 0 bases from J, the gap between germline ends came to 17 bases. The CDR3 has 19 amino acids. Per the germline V gene, CDR1 is MNHEY and CDR2 is SVGAGI. The CDR3 nucleotides are TGTGCCAGCAGTTACTCTACGGACCCGGGTGACTCGAACACCGGGGAGCTGTTTTTT. It encodes CASSYSTDPGDSNTGELFF.

This rearrangement joins TRBV4-3 to TRBJ2-1; D is unclear. V gave up 1 base and J gave up 8 bases, with 18 bases separating them. The CDR3 contains 16 residues. CDR1 LGHNA and CDR2 YSLEER come from the germline V gene. The CDR3 reads CASSQAPEPWRHEQFF. Here the CDR3 DNA reads TGCGCCAGCAGCCAAGCGCCGGAGCCTTGGCGCCATGAGCAGTTCTTC.

This clonotype was counted many times. The genes are TRBV4-2 and TRBJ2-3; 7 bases agree with TRBD2. Trimming took 1 base from V and 7 from J; bases not matched to a gene: 14. The CDR3 runs to 17 residues. Germline CDR1 reads LGHNA; CDR2 reads YNFKEQ. Here the CDR3 DNA reads TGTGCCAGCAGCCAAGGGGAGAGCGGTGGGGGGGTTCATACGCAGTATTTT. It yields the protein CASSQGESGGGVHTQYF.

About this clonotype: The junction differs from germline at one of its ends, possibly a read error. The chain joins TRBV7-2 to TRBJ2-3; 9 bases agree with TRBD1. The CDR3 is 15 residues long. The V gene's germline CDR1 is SGHTA and CDR2 FQGNSA. The CDR3 protein is CASTLGTGKTDTQYF. CDR3 DNA: TGTGCCAGCACCTTAGGGACAGGGAAAACAGATACGCAGTATTTT.

This clonotype was counted at least ten times. CDR3 DNA: TGCGCCAGCAGCCCGGACAGCCCTGGGGCCAACGTCCTGACTTTC. It translates to CASSPDSPGANVLTF. V and J are TRBV5-1 and TRBJ2-6; D is possibly TRBD1 (6 bases). This CDR3 has 15 residues. Per the germline V gene, CDR1 is SGHRS and CDR2 is YFSETQ. The V end lost 4 bases, the J end lost 2 bases, and 10 bases lay between the germline ends. The variable domain in full, completed from reference TRBV5-1 and TRBJ2-6, reads KAGVTQTPRYLIKTRGQQVTLSCSPISGHRSVSWYQQTPGQGLQFLFEYFSETQRNKGNFPGRFSGRQFSNSRSEMNVSTLELGDSALYLCASSPDSPGANVLTFGAGSRLTVL.

The chain employs TRBV5-1 and TRBJ2-5; D possibly corresponds to TRBD1 (6 bases). Deletions cut 0 bases from V and 0 bases from J, with 9 bases between. CDR1 is SGHRS and CDR2 is YFSETQ in the germline V gene. The CDR3 loop spans 15 amino acids. The CDR3 here is CASSLGQGYQETQYF. The CDR3, as DNA: TGCGCCAGCAGCTTGGGGCAGGGGTACCAAGAGACCCAGTACTTC.

This clonotype has ten or more counts. This rearrangement joins TRBV5-1 to TRBJ2-3, with D perhaps TRBD2 (6 bases). The CDR3 is made up of 15 amino acids. Germline V gene sequence: CDR1 SGHRS, CDR2 YFSETQ. V shed 2 bases and J shed 3 bases, with 13 bases lying between them. The CDR3 DNA is TGCGCCAGCAGCTTAGCCGGGGGAGGAACAGATACGCAGTATTTT. This translates into CASSLAGGGTDTQYF. Combining the CDR3 with reference TRBV5-1 and TRBJ2-3 gives the whole variable domain KAGVTQTPRYLIKTRGQQVTLSCSPISGHRSVSWYQQTPGQGLQFLFEYFSETQRNKGNFPGRFSGRQFSNSRSEMNVSTLELGDSALYLCASSLAGGGTDTQYFGPGTRLTVL.

This clonotype was seen more than once but under ten times. This rearrangement joins TRBV5-1 to TRBJ2-7; either TRBD1 or TRBD2 may fit D (6 bases each). V was clipped by 7 bases and J by 5 bases, with 22 bases between them. The CDR3 spans 15 residues. Germline V gene sequence: CDR1 SGHRS, CDR2 YFSETQ. In nucleotides, the CDR3 is TGCGCCAGCGGCGTAGGGGGGACGGCCCAGCACGAGCAGTACTTC. Protein product: CASGVGGTAQHEQYF.

In this sample, this clonotype turned up many times. The rearrangement joins TRBV7-9 to TRBJ2-3; D not certain. The V end lost 0 bases, the J end lost 0 bases, and 10 bases lay between the germline ends. From germline, CDR1 is SEHNR and CDR2 FQNEAQ (reference sequence). This CDR3 region has 16 residues. The CDR3 bases are TGTGCCAGCAGCTTAGCTCCCCAGTCCAGCACAGATACGCAGTATTTT. Amino acids: CASSLAPQSSTDTQYF.

This clonotype has a handful of counts. The gene calls are TRBV20-1 and TRBJ1-1; 7 nucleotides agree with TRBD1. The V and J ends lost 5 bases and 5 bases, in that order; junction bases with no gene match: 8. The CDR3 sequence is 13 residues long. Germline CDR1 DFQATT, CDR2 SNEGSKA (reference sequence). The CDR3 region has the DNA TGCAGTGCTGATGACAGGGCGCGTACTGAAGCTTTCTTT. Translation: CSADDRARTEAFF.

This clonotype was found many times. The chain recombines TRBV5-1 with TRBJ1-6; no definite D call. The CDR3 has 13 amino acids. V was cut by 4 bases and J by 5 bases, with 7 bases left in between. Germline CDR1 SGHRS, CDR2 YFSETQ. The CDR3: CASSGSDNSPLHF. The CDR3 DNA reads as TGCGCCAGCAGCGGCAGTGATAATTCACCCCTCCACTTT.